These 15 T cell receptor beta chains originate from one sample sequenced in a study of Ad26.COV2.S vaccination and SARS-CoV-2 variants. As for treatment: roughly 19 received Ad26.COV2.S at low or high dose, single or two shots; about 5 received placebo; per-sample allocation not given. Vaccine and placebo recipients were sampled on day 63 after the first injection. Sequencing used immunoSEQ multiplex PCR; TCRdb keeps in-frame clones, though not all of them. There are about 460,000 clones in the sample; about nine tenths occur only once, and over 1.5% lies in the top ten. The input for sequencing was peripheral blood, taken in a trial of Ad26.COV2.S vaccine versus placebo. The receptors derive from a person aged 18-60 years who received the Ad26.COV2.S COVID-19 vaccine or a placebo.

The V gene is TRBV27, the J gene TRBJ1-5; D remains unclear. Germline CDR1 and CDR2: MNHEY and SMNVEV (reference sequence). The V gene lost 1 base and the J gene lost 3 bases, with 13 bases spanning the gap. CDR3 length: 16 amino acids. CDR3 in amino acids: CASSLLAGKVNQPQHF. CDR3 in DNA: TGTGCCAGCAGTTTATTGGCCGGGAAGGTCAATCAGCCCCAGCATTTT.

This clone has only a few counts. The chain is built from TRBV7-3 and TRBJ2-2; 9 bases match TRBD1. Germline V CDR1 and CDR2: SGHTA, FQGTGA. CDR3 length: 15 amino acids. V was clipped by 5 bases and J by 3 bases; unmatched bases: 4. The chain's CDR3 is CASSLRTGDTGELFF. The CDR3 nucleotides are TGTGCCAGCAGCCTACGGACAGGGGACACCGGGGAGCTGTTTTTT.

The chain joins TRBV5-4 to TRBJ2-7; D unresolved. The CDR3 contains 13 residues. Trimming removed 1 base from V and 3 bases from J, with 8 bases in between. Germline CDR1 is SGHNT and CDR2 is YYREEE (reference sequence). The CDR3 spells CASSLQLSYEQYF. The CDR3 DNA reads TGTGCCAGCAGCTTGCAGTTAAGCTACGAGCAGTACTTC.

This clone appeared once. This rearrangement joins TRBV27 to TRBJ1-3; D is undetermined. CDR3 length: 15 residues. Germline V lookup: CDR1 MNHEY, CDR2 SMNVEV (reference sequence). V was shortened by 5 bases and J by 0 bases, with 11 bases between the two germline ends. CDR3 in amino acids: CASSVYGSSGNTIYF. The CDR3 DNA follows: TGTGCCAGCAGTGTCTATGGAAGCTCTGGAAACACCATATATTTT.

J is TRBJ1-2 and V is TRBV11-2, with D unclear. In germline, CDR1 is SGHAT, CDR2 FQNNGV. Deletions cut 4 bases from V and 8 bases from J, with 17 bases between. The CDR3 has 14 amino acids. For the CDR3, the DNA is TGTGCCAGCAGCTCCCCCCGGACTAAGGGAGGCTACACCTTC. As protein: CASSSPRTKGGYTF.

This chain links TRBV30 with TRBJ1-5, with a weak D call TRBD1 (6 bases). Germline V gene sequence: CDR1 GTSNPN, CDR2 SVGIG (reference sequence). V gave up 0 bases and J gave up 2 bases, with 11 bases separating them. This CDR3 contains 15 residues. Here the CDR3 DNA reads TGTGCCTGGAGTGTCCGGGGGCAGGGCAATCAGCCCCAGCATTTT. Its protein is CAWSVRGQGNQPQHF.

A note on this clone: Other DNA sequences in this specimen translate into the identical CDR3. V usage is TRBV9 and J usage is TRBJ2-7, with D tentatively TRBD2 (6 bases). Germline V gives CDR1 SGDLS, CDR2 YYNGEE. The CDR3 contains 13 residues. V gave up 4 bases and J gave up 2 bases, with 10 bases separating them. The CDR3 DNA reads as TGTGCCAGCAGCCCGACGGGGGCCTACGAGCAGTACTTC. Translated, it gives CASSPTGAYEQYF.

The CDR3 loop is CASRTGGHVDTQYF. The CDR3 DNA sequence: TGTGCCAGTAGGACAGGGGGGCACGTGGATACGCAGTATTTT. The rearrangement links TRBV19 to TRBJ2-3; the match to TRBD1 covers 9 bases. The CDR3 sequence is 14 residues long. Trimming removed 6 bases from V and 6 bases from J; junction bases left unmatched: 7. The germline CDR1 and CDR2 sequences are LNHDA and SQIVND (reference sequence). Full variable domain (remainder filled in from reference TRBV19 and TRBJ2-3): DGGITQSPKYLFRKEGQNVTLSCEQNLNHDAMYWYRQDPGQGLRLIYYSQIVNDFQKGDIAEGYSVSREKKESFPLTVTSAQKNPTAFYLCASRTGGHVDTQYFGPGTRLTVL.

The chain recombines TRBV30 with TRBJ2-3, with TRBD1 identical over 7 bases. J lost 1 base, V lost 4 bases, and 8 bases had no gene match. Germline values: CDR1 GTSNPN, CDR2 SVGIG (reference sequence). This CDR3 comprises 15 residues. The chain's CDR3 is CAWNRQGMGTDTQYF. The CDR3 DNA sequence: TGTGCCTGGAATCGACAGGGAATGGGCACAGATACGCAGTATTTT.

This clone was detected a few times. The V call is TRBV11-2, the J call TRBJ1-5; no definite D call. Trimming pared 5 bases from V and 2 bases from J, leaving 16 bases between. The CDR3 sequence is 16 residues long. Germline lookup yields CDR1 SGHAT and CDR2 FQNNGV. The CDR3 DNA follows: TGTGCCAGCAGCCCCAGCCCGCGGGATGGCAATCAGCCCCAGCATTTT. It translates to CASSPSPRDGNQPQHF.

The chain links TRBV6-2 or TRBV6-3 to TRBJ2-1; 10 bases match TRBD1. The CDR3 totals 16 residues. J gave up 4 bases and V 6 bases, and 9 bases lay outside the gene matches. Germline CDR1 reads MNHEY; CDR2 reads SVGEGT. CDR3 nucleotides: TGTGCCAGCAGCCCTCTGACAGGGGGCAGGTACAATGAGCAGTTCTTC. Protein sequence: CASSPLTGGRYNEQFF.

The J gene is TRBJ2-5, the V gene TRBV4-1; D ambiguous. This CDR3 is built from 15 residues. CDR1 is MGHRA, CDR2 YSYEKL, per germline. Trimming removed 1 base from V and 0 bases from J, with 9 bases in between. The CDR3: CASSQAPMNQETQYF. Here the CDR3 DNA reads TGCGCCAGCAGCCAAGCCCCGATGAACCAAGAGACCCAGTACTTC.

The V call is TRBV2, the J call TRBJ1-1, with D unclear. V was shortened by 2 bases and J by 4 bases, with 11 bases between the two germline ends. The CDR3 has 14 residues. CDR1 and CDR2 from the germline V gene are SNHLY and FYNNEI. This CDR3 is CASSERVRGTEAFF. Here the CDR3 DNA reads TGTGCCAGCAGTGAAAGGGTACGGGGCACTGAAGCTTTCTTT. Variable domain in full (rest from reference TRBV2 and TRBJ1-1): EPEVTQTPSHQVTQMGQEVILRCVPISNHLYFYWYRQILGQKVEFLVSFYNNEISEKSEIFDDQFSVERPDGSNFTLKIRSTKLEDSAMYFCASSERVRGTEAFFGQGTRLTVV.

The rearrangement joins TRBV4-2 to TRBJ1-3, with a tentative D call TRBD1 (5 bases). CDR1 LGHNA and CDR2 YNFKEQ come from the germline V gene. Trimming pared 1 base from V and 4 bases from J, leaving 11 bases between. The CDR3 consists of 15 residues. The CDR3 protein is CASSQGQLRGNTIYF. As DNA, the CDR3 is TGTGCCAGCAGCCAAGGACAGCTACGAGGAAACACCATATATTTT.

V and J are TRBV7-3 and TRBJ2-2; D might be TRBD1 (6 bases). CDR1 is SGHTA, CDR2 FQGTGA, per germline. There are 15 residues in the CDR3. V lost 6 bases and J 4 bases, leaving 15 bases between the germline ends. The CDR3, as DNA: TGTGCCAGCAGTCCCAGCCCAGGGGCCACCGGGGAGCTGTTTTTT. Amino acids: CASSPSPGATGELFF.